The 20 T cell receptor beta chains listed next were all sequenced from one sample in a study of T cells in localized non-small cell lung cancer. Method: immunoSEQ multiplex PCR; TCRdb's copy keeps in-frame clones and lacks some. The profile shows some 24,000 clones, 75% to 90% of them singletons. Specimen: peripheral blood, collected before any cancer treatment. The receptor source for this set is a male donor aged 60 or over with stage II squamous cell lung carcinoma.

This clone came up once. This sequence joins TRBV6-1 and TRBJ2-3; no clear D gene. CDR1 and CDR2 (germline): MNHNS, SASEGT. V was shortened by 0 bases and J by 7 bases, with 5 bases between the two germline ends. The length of the CDR3 is 12 residues. In DNA, the CDR3 is TGTGCCAGCAGTGAAGCAAGGTATACGCAGTATTTT. This sequence encodes CASSEARYTQYF.

V usage is TRBV27 and J usage is TRBJ1-1; D may be TRBD1 (5 bases). Germline V gene lookup returns CDR1 MNHEY and CDR2 SMNVEV (reference sequence). The ends were cut back, 3 bases at V and 4 bases at J, with 9 bases in the middle. CDR3 length: 13 amino acids. Written as DNA, the CDR3 is TGTGCCAGCAGTTTGGGGGGTATCACTGAAGCTTTCTTT. This translates into CASSLGGITEAFF.

This chain links TRBV19 with TRBJ1-2, with D possibly TRBD1 on 6 matching bases. Germline V lookup: CDR1 LNHDA, CDR2 SQIVND (reference sequence). The V and J ends lost 9 bases and 6 bases respectively, with 14 bases between them. The CDR3 totals 12 residues. The CDR3 region is CASVGGLNGYTF. The CDR3 nucleotides are TGTGCCAGCGTAGGGGGTCTCAATGGCTACACCTTC.

The chain joins TRBV11-2 to TRBJ2-7, with D maybe TRBD1 (6 bases). The V gene lost 1 base and the J gene lost 0 bases, with 13 bases spanning the gap. Germline V gene lookup returns CDR1 SGHAT and CDR2 FQNNGV. There are 16 residues in the CDR3. The CDR3 is CASSLGGQSSSYEQYF. The CDR3 nucleotides read TGTGCCAGCAGCTTAGGAGGACAGTCGAGCTCCTACGAGCAGTACTTC.

The J gene is TRBJ2-1, the V gene TRBV5-1; 10 bases are shared with TRBD2. Germline-derived CDR1 and CDR2 are SGHRS and YFSETQ. The CDR3 runs to 15 residues. With V trimmed by 5 bases and J by 0 bases, 2 bases remained unmatched. DNA for the CDR3: TGCGCCAGCAGTGTAGCGGGGGGCTCCTACAATGAGCAGTTCTTC. Amino acid sequence: CASSVAGGSYNEQFF.

A few counts support this clone. The chain joins TRBV7-3 to TRBJ2-1; TRBD2 agrees at 8 bases. The V and J ends lost 1 base and 4 bases, in that order; junction bases with no gene match: 9. Germline CDR1 reads SGHTA; CDR2 reads FQGTGA. This CDR3 contains 17 residues. In nucleotides, the CDR3 is TGTGCCAGCAGCTTAATGGGAGCGGGAGTGGTGTACAATGAGCAGTTCTTC. Residues: CASSLMGAGVVYNEQFF.

V gene TRBV4-3 combines with J gene TRBJ1-2; D call uncertain. Trimming shortened V by 0 bases and J by 4 bases, and 12 bases separated the two germline ends. The CDR3 consists of 15 residues. CDR1 LGHNA and CDR2 YSLEER come from the germline V gene. This CDR3 is CASSQDYGVTYGYTF. CDR3 nucleotides: TGCGCCAGCAGCCAAGATTATGGGGTGACCTATGGCTACACCTTC.

This sequence joins TRBV5-6 and TRBJ2-1; 12 nucleotides line up with TRBD2. The length of the CDR3 is 15 residues. With V trimmed by 7 bases and J by 9 bases, 11 bases remained unmatched. Germline lookup yields CDR1 SGHDT and CDR2 YYEEEE. As DNA, the CDR3 is TGTGCCAGCCAGAGAGGACTAGCGGGGCTTAGTGAGCAGTTCTTC. As protein: CASQRGLAGLSEQFF.

The V call is TRBV7-2, the J call TRBJ1-2, with TRBD1 as a possible D gene (5 bases). The germline V and J ends were trimmed by 6 bases and 11 bases, with 19 bases remaining between them. The CDR3 is 13 amino acids. From germline, CDR1 is SGHTA and CDR2 FQGNSA. CDR3 amino acids: CASSSREGPGYTF. The CDR3 bases are TGTGCCAGCAGTTCACGGGAGGGGCCGGGGTACACCTTC.

The chain links TRBV18 to TRBJ2-7; 9 bases line up with TRBD2. J lost 1 base, V lost 6 bases, and 7 bases had no gene match. The germline CDR1 and CDR2 sequences are KGHSH and LQKENI. The CDR3 totals 15 residues. The DNA of the CDR3 is TGTGCCAGCTCTTCAGGGGCGGGAGGGTCCTACGAGCAGTACTTC. It yields the protein CASSSGAGGSYEQYF. Full variable domain (rest looked up from reference TRBV18 and TRBJ2-7): NAGVMQNPRHLVRRRGQEARLRCSPMKGHSHVYWYRQLPEEGLKFMVYLQKENIIDESGMPKERFSAEFPKEGPSILRIQQVVRGDSAAYFCASSSGAGGSYEQYFGPGTRLTVT.

The chain employs TRBV7-9 and TRBJ1-2; D not resolved. The CDR3 extends over 13 amino acids. Germline V gene data show CDR1 as SEHNR and CDR2 as FQNEAQ (reference sequence). V lost 5 bases to trimming and J lost 1 base, with 8 bases between them. The CDR3 DNA is TGTGCCAGCAGCACTACAGTTAACTATGGCTACACCTTC. Translating gives CASSTTVNYGYTF. The full variable domain, its missing parts supplied by reference TRBV7-9 and TRBJ1-2, is DTGVSQNPRHKITKRGQNVTFRCDPISEHNRLYWYRQTLGQGPEFLTYFQNEAQLEKSRLLSDRFSAERPKGSFSTLEIQRTEQGDSAMYLCASSTTVNYGYTFGSGTRLTVV.

The chain employs TRBV9 and TRBJ2-1; 8 bases are shared with TRBD2. The CDR3 loop spans 16 amino acids. Trimming took 0 bases from V and 0 from J; bases not matched to a gene: 2. Per germline, CDR1 SGDLS and CDR2 YYNGEE. The CDR3 sequence: CASSVESGGSYNEQFF. The CDR3, as DNA: TGTGCCAGCAGCGTAGAAAGCGGGGGCTCCTACAATGAGCAGTTCTTC.

A single count supports this clone. The chain carries TRBV2 and TRBJ2-5; D may be TRBD1 (5 bases). There are 15 residues in the CDR3. Germline V gene sequence: CDR1 SNHLY, CDR2 FYNNEI. V lost 6 bases and J 0 bases, leaving 14 bases between the germline ends. CDR3 DNA: TGTGCCAGCAGCCTAAACCAGGGATACCAAGAGACCCAGTACTTC. Its protein is CASSLNQGYQETQYF.

V usage is TRBV7-9 and J usage is TRBJ1-5; D unclear. CDR1 SEHNR and CDR2 FQNEAQ come from the germline V gene (reference sequence). The germline V and J ends were trimmed by 5 bases and 4 bases, with 15 bases remaining between them. CDR3 length: 15 amino acids. In DNA form, the CDR3 reads TGTGCCAGCAGCCATGACACGATTAGGAATCAGCCCCAGCATTTT. Encoded protein: CASSHDTIRNQPQHF.

This chain uses TRBV4-3 with TRBJ2-2; D remains unclear. Germline CDR1 and CDR2: LGHNA and YSLEER. V was pared by 0 bases and J by 5 bases, with 16 bases between. CDR3 length equals 17 residues. The CDR3: CASSQDHRPPRTGELFF. The CDR3 DNA reads TGCGCCAGCAGCCAAGATCATAGACCGCCGAGAACCGGGGAGCTGTTTTTT.

The chain is built from TRBV5-1 and TRBJ1-3; D is uncertain. Trimming removed 3 bases from V and 4 bases from J, with 11 bases in between. Germline CDR1 SGHRS, CDR2 YFSETQ. This CDR3 contains 14 residues. The CDR3 protein is CASSYGPGGNTIYF. The DNA for the CDR3 is TGCGCCAGCAGCTACGGCCCCGGGGGAAACACCATATATTTT.

The chain combines TRBV7-9 with TRBJ1-4; 10 nucleotides agree with TRBD1. Germline CDR1 reads SEHNR; CDR2 reads FQNEAQ (reference sequence). The ends lost 5 bases at V and 5 bases at J; junction bases unmatched: 5. CDR3 length: 15 amino acids. CDR3 nucleotides: TGTGCCAGCAGCAAAGACAGGGGGCGCAATGAAAAACTGTTTTTT. Translation gives CASSKDRGRNEKLFF.

This chain connects TRBV29-1 to TRBJ1-1, with D possibly matching TRBD1 (6 bases). Germline V CDR1 and CDR2: SQVTM, ANQGSEA. CDR3 length: 12 residues. Trimming took 6 bases from V and 4 from J, leaving 12 bases between them. DNA for the CDR3: TGCAGCGTGGCAGGGGTGGGCACTGAAGCTTTCTTT. As protein: CSVAGVGTEAFF. Full variable domain (missing parts from reference TRBV29-1 and TRBJ1-1): SAVISQKPSRDICQRGTSLTIQCQVDSQVTMMFWYRQQPGQSLTLIATANQGSEATYESGFVIDKFPISRPNLTFSTLTVSNMSPEDSSIYLCSVAGVGTEAFFGQGTRLTVV.

V is TRBV7-9 and J is TRBJ1-6; TRBD1 might be the D (5 bases). The V gene's germline CDR1 is SEHNR and CDR2 FQNEAQ (reference sequence). V lost 3 bases, J lost 7 bases, and 10 bases lay in between. The CDR3 is made up of 14 amino acids. The DNA of the CDR3 is TGTGCCAGCAGCTTTGGGGCCGAGAATTCACCCCTCCACTTT. This gives the protein CASSFGAENSPLHF.

The CDR3 is CASSLNRGQPQHF. CDR3 DNA sequence: TGTGCCAGCAGTCTAAATAGGGGGCAGCCCCAGCATTTT. The chain carries TRBV28 and TRBJ1-5; weak D call: TRBD1 (6 bases). Trimming stripped 5 bases from V and 7 bases from J, with 12 bases between. The CDR3 runs to 13 residues. Per the germline V gene, CDR1 is MDHEN and CDR2 is SYDVKM.